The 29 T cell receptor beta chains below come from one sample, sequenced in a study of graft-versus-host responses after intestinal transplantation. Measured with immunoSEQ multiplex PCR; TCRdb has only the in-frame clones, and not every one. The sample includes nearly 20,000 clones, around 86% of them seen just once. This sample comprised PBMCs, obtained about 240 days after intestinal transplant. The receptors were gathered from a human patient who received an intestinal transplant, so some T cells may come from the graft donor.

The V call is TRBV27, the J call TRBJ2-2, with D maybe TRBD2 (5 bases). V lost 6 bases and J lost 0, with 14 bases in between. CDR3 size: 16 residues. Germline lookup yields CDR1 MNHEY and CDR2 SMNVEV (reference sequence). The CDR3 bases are TGTGCCAGCAGAAGCTGGGCGGGCTCGAACACCGGGGAGCTGTTTTTT. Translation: CASRSWAGSNTGELFF.

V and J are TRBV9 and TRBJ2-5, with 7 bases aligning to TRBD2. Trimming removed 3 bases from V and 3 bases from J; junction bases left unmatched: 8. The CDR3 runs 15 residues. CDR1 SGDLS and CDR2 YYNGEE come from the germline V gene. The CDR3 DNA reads TGTGCCAGCAGCGGGACATCTAGCGGCAAAGAGACCCAGTACTTC. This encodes CASSGTSSGKETQYF.

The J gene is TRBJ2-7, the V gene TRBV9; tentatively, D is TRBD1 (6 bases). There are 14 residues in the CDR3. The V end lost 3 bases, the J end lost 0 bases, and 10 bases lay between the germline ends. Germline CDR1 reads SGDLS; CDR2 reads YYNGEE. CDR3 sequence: CASSGGPSSYEQYF. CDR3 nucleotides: TGTGCCAGCAGCGGGGGGCCGAGCTCCTACGAGCAGTACTTC.

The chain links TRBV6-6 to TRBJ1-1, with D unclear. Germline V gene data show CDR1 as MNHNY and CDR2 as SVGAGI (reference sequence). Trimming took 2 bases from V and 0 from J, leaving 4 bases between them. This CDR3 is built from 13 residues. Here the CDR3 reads CASSYGMNTEAFF. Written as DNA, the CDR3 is TGTGCCAGCAGTTACGGAATGAACACTGAAGCTTTCTTT.

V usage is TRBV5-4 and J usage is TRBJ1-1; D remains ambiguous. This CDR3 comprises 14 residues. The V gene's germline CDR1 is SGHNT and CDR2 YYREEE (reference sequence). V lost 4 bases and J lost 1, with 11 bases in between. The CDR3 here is CASSQVIGNTEAFF. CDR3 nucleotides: TGTGCCAGCAGCCAAGTTATAGGGAACACTGAAGCTTTCTTT.

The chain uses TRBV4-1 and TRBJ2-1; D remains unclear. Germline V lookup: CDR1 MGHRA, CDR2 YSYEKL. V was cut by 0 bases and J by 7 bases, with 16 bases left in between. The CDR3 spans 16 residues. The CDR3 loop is CASSQDPTIFRNEQFF. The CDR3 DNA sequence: TGCGCCAGCAGCCAAGATCCCACTATCTTTAGAAATGAGCAGTTCTTC.

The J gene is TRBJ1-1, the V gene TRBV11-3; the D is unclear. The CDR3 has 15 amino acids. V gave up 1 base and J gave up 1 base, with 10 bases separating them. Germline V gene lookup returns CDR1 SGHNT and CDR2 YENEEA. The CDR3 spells CASSLAAGGNTEAFF. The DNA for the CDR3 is TGTGCCAGCAGCTTAGCGGCGGGAGGGAACACTGAAGCTTTCTTT.

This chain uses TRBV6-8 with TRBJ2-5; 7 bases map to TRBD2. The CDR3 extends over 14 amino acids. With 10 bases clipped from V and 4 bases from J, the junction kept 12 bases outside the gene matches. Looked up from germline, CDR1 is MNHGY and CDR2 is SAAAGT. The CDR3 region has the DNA TGTGCCACCCCCCCCCAGCGGGGTGTAGAGACCCAGTACTTC. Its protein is CATPPQRGVETQYF.

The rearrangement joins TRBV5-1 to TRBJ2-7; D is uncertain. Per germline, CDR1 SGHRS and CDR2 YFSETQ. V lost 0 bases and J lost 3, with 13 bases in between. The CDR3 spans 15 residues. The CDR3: CASSLEQSLVYEQYF. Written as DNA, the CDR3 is TGCGCCAGCAGCTTGGAACAGTCTCTGGTCTACGAGCAGTACTTC.

The CDR3 sequence: CASSIGSGESSYNEQFF. CDR3 nucleotide sequence: TGTGCCAGTAGTATCGGGTCCGGGGAGTCCTCCTACAATGAGCAGTTCTTC. This chain uses TRBV19 with TRBJ2-1; D perhaps matches TRBD2 (5 bases). This CDR3 contains 17 residues. Germline V gives CDR1 LNHDA, CDR2 SQIVND (reference sequence). V lost 3 bases and J 0 bases, leaving 15 bases between the germline ends.

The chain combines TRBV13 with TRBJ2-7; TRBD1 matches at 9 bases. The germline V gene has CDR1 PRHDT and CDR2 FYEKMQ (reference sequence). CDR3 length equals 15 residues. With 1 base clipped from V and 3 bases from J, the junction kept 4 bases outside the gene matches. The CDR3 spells CASSLAGQGIYEQYF. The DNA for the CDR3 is TGTGCCAGCAGCTTAGCGGGACAGGGAATCTACGAGCAGTACTTC.

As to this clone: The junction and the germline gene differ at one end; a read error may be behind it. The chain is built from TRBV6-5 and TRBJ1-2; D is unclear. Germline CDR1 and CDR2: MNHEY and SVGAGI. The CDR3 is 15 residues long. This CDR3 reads CAGSTPRGTNYGYTF. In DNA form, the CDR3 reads TGTGCCGGCAGTACCCCCCGGGGAACTAACTATGGCTACACCTTC.

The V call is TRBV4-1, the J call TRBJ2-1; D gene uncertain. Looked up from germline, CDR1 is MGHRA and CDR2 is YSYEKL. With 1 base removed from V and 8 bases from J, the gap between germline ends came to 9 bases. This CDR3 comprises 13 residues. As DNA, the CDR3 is TGCGCCAGCAGCCAAGGCAGCGCCTATGAGCAGTTCTTC. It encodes CASSQGSAYEQFF.

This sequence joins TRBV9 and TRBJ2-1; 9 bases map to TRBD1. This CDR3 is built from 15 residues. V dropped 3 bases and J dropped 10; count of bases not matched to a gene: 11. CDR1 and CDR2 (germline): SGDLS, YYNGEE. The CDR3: CASSARTGEVYEQFF. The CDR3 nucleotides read TGTGCCAGCAGCGCGAGGACAGGGGAGGTCTACGAGCAGTTCTTC.

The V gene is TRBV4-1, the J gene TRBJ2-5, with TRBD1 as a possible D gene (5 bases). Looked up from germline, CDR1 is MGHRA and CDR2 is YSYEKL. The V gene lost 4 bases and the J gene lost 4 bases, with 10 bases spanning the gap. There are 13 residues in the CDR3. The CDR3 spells CASSRSRGETQYF. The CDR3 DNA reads TGCGCCAGCAGCCGTTCTAGGGGAGAGACCCAGTACTTC.

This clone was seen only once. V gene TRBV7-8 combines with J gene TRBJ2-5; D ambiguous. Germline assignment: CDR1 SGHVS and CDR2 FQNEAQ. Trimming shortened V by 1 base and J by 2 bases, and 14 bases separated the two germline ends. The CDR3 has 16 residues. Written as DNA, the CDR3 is TGTGCCAGCAGCTTAGTCTGGAGTGGTCAGCAAGAGACCCAGTACTTC. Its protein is CASSLVWSGQQETQYF.

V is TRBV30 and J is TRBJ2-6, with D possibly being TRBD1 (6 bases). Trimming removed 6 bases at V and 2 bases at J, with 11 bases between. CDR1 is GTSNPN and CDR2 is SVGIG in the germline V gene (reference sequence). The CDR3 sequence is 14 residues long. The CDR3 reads CACNRVTGANVLTF. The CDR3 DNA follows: TGTGCCTGTAACAGGGTAACTGGGGCCAACGTCCTGACTTTC.

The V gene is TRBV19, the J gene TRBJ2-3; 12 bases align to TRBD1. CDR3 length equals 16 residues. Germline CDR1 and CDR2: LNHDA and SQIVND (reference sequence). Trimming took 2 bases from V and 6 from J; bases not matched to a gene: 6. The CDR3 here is CASSIFGTGGLDTQYF. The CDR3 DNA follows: TGTGCCAGTAGTATATTTGGGACAGGGGGCCTGGATACGCAGTATTTT. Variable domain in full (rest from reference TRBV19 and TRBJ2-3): DGGITQSPKYLFRKEGQNVTLSCEQNLNHDAMYWYRQDPGQGLRLIYYSQIVNDFQKGDIAEGYSVSREKKESFPLTVTSAQKNPTAFYLCASSIFGTGGLDTQYFGPGTRLTVL.

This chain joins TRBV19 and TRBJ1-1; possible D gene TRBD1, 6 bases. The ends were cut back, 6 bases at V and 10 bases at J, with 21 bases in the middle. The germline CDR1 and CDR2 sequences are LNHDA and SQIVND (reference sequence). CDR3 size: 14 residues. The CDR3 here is CASRKSISGTIAFF. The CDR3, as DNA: TGTGCCAGTAGAAAGAGTATATCCGGGACAATAGCTTTCTTT.

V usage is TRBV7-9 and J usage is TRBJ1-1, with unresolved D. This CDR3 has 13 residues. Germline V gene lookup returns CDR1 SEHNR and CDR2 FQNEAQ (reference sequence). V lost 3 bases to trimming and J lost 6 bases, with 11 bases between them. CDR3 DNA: TGTGCCAGCAGCTTTAGAGGAGTCGCTGAAGCTTTCTTT. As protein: CASSFRGVAEAFF.

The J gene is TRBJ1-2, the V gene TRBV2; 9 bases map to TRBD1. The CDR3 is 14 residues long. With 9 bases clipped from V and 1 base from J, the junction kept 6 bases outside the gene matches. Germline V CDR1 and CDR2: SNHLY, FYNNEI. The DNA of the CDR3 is TGTGCCAGAACGGGGACAGGGTATAACTATGGCTACACCTTC. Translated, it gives CARTGTGYNYGYTF.

In DNA form, the CDR3 reads TGTGCCTGTGGACCTGGCTACACCTTC. Translated: CACGPGYTF. The chain couples TRBV30 to TRBJ1-2, with D unclear. V was shortened by 6 bases and J by 7 bases, with 6 bases between the two germline ends. The CDR3 length is 9 residues. Looked up from germline, CDR1 is GTSNPN and CDR2 is SVGIG (reference sequence).

The chain's CDR3 is CASSRAPYEQYF. The CDR3, as DNA: TGTGCCAGCAGCAGGGCCCCCTACGAGCAGTACTTC. The V call is TRBV7-8, the J call TRBJ2-7; D not certain. Germline V lookup: CDR1 SGHVS, CDR2 FQNEAQ. The V gene lost 5 bases and the J gene lost 2 bases, with 7 bases spanning the gap. The CDR3 is 12 amino acids. Variable domain in full (rest from reference TRBV7-8 and TRBJ2-7): GAGVSQSPRYKVAKRGQDVALRCDPISGHVSLFWYQQALGQGPEFLTYFQNEAQLDKSGLPSDRFFAERPEGSVSTLKIQRTQQEDSAVYLCASSRAPYEQYFGPGTRLTVT.

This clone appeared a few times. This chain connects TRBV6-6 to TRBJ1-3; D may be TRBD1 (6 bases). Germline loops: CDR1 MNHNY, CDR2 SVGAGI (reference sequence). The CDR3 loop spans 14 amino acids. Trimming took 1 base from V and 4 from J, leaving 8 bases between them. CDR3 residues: CASSYYGQGNTIYF. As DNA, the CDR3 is TGTGCCAGCAGTTACTACGGACAGGGAAACACCATATATTTT.

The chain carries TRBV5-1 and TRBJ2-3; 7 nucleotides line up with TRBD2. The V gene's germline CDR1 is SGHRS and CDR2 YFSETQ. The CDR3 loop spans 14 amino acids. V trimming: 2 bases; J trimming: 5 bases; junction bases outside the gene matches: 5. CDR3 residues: CASSFTGGIDTQYF. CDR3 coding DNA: TGCGCCAGCAGCTTTACGGGGGGAATAGATACGCAGTATTTT. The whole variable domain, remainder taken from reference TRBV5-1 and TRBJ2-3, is KAGVTQTPRYLIKTRGQQVTLSCSPISGHRSVSWYQQTPGQGLQFLFEYFSETQRNKGNFPGRFSGRQFSNSRSEMNVSTLELGDSALYLCASSFTGGIDTQYFGPGTRLTVL.

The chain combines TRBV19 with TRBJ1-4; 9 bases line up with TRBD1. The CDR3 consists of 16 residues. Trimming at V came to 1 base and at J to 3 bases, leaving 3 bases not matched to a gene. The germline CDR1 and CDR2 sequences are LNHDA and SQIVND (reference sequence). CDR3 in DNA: TGTGCCAGTAGTATAGGCGGGACAGGGCCTAATGAAAAACTGTTTTTT. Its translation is CASSIGGTGPNEKLFF.

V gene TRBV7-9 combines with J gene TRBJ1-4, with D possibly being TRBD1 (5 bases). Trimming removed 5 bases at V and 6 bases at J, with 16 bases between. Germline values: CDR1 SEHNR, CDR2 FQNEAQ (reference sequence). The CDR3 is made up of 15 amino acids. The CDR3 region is CASSGDRHSDEKLFF. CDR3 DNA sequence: TGTGCCAGCAGCGGGGACCGCCACAGTGATGAAAAACTGTTTTTT.

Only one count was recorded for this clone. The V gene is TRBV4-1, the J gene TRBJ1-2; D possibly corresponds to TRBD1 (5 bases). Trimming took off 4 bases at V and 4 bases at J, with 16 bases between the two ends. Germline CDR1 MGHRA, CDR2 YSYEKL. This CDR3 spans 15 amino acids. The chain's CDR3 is CASSPVGTAGYGYTF. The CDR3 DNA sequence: TGCGCCAGCAGCCCAGTGGGGACGGCTGGCTATGGCTACACCTTC.

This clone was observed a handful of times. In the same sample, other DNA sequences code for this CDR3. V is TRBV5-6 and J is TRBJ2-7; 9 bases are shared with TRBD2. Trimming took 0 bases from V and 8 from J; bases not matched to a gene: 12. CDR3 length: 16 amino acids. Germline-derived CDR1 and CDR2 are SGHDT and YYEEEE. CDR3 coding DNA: TGTGCCAGCAGCTTGGTCGGGGCGGGGGGGATCGGGCAGCAGTACTTC. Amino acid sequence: CASSLVGAGGIGQQYF.